This T cell receptor (beta chain) comes out of a study of PD-L1 blockade in urothelial cancer. Background on the study: Patients began atezolizumab, 1,200 mg intravenously every 3 weeks, in the mid-2010s.

Study-level results: Below-median pretreatment blood TCR clonality was associated with improved progression-free and overall survival.

Profiling relied on immunoSEQ multiplex PCR, and the TCRdb table lists in-frame clones only, not all of them. The data contain tens of thousands of clones, more than 70% of them singletons. On this clone itself: Its matching antigen is unknown. Other nucleotide sequences from this sample produce the same CDR3.

Time point denoted: peripheral blood 6 weeks after treatment start. The CDR3 runs to 14 residues. The chain carries TRBV12-2 and TRBJ1-1. TRBV12-2 is labeled a pseudogene. The sample in question was PBMCs, obtained around atezolizumab (anti-PD-L1) treatment. The receptor was derived from a man in his sixties or seventies with urothelial cancer. In DNA, the CDR3 is TGTGCAAGTCGCTTCCGCCCGGTGAACACTGAAGCTTTCTTT. This codes for CASRFRPVNTEAFF.